This T cell receptor beta chain was sequenced during a study of cytomegalovirus exposure and HLA in healthy donors. Points on this clone: Its antigen is as yet unknown.

Between the trimmed V and J ends, which lost 3 bases and 5 bases, there was a span of 5 bases. Germline V gene lookup returns CDR1 SGHTA and CDR2 FQGNSA. The CDR3 consists of 11 residues. General study results and limits: Among the CMV-associated chains, three were confirmed in vitro as specific for CMV antigens. Relative to the approximately 700-donor mean, N-insertions were reportedly fewer in an Asian-associated ancestry cluster in a later analysis.

With 60 Vbeta and 13 Jbeta primers, the PCR was carried out. Clones were read by immunoSEQ multiplex PCR, and TCRdb kept only the in-frame ones, dropping some. The table has about 160,000 clones, roughly 76% seen once; the top ten hold about 13%. The sequenced material came from PBMCs. This TCR was recovered from a woman between 45 and 60 years old in good health and CMV-seronegative. This chain joins TRBV7-2 and TRBJ2-7, with D unresolved. CDR3 DNA: TGTGCCAGCAGCTTCATTGACGAGCAGTACTTC. It yields the protein CASSFIDEQYF.